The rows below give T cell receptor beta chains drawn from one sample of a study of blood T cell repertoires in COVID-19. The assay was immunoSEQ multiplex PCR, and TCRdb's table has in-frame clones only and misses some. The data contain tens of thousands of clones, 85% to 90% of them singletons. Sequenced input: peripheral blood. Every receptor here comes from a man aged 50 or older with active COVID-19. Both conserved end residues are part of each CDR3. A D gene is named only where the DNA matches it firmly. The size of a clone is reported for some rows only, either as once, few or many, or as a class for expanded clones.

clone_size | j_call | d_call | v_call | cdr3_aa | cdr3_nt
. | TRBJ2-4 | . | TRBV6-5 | CASEADKNIQYF | TGTGCCAGCGAGGCAGACAAAAACATTCAGTACTTC
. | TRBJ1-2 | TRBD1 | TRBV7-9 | CASSLGTGDGYTF | TGTGCCAGCAGCCTCGGGACAGGGGATGGCTACACCTTC
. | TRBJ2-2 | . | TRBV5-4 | CASSPVIGEELFF | TGTGCCAGCAGCCCCGTTATAGGGGAGGAGCTGTTTTTT
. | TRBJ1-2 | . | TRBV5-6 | CASGGVNRGYGYTF | TGTGCCAGCGGGGGGGTAAACAGAGGCTATGGCTACACCTTC
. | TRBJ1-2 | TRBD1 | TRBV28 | CASSLQGAGNYGYTF | TGTGCCAGCAGTTTACAGGGGGCAGGAAACTATGGCTACACCTTC
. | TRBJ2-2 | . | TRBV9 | CASSRDSTNTGELFF | TGTGCCAGCAGCAGGGACTCCACGAACACCGGGGAGCTGTTTTTT
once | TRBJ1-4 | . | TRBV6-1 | CASSDRTATNEKLFF | TGTGCCAGCAGTGATAGGACAGCAACAAATGAAAAACTGTTTTTT
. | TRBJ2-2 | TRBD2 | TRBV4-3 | CASSQDRGANTGELFF | TGCGCCAGCAGCCAAGATCGGGGGGCGAACACCGGGGAGCTGTTTTTT
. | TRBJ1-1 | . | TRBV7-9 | CASSPMTANTEAFF | TGTGCCAGCAGCCCGATGACAGCGAACACTGAAGCTTTCTTT
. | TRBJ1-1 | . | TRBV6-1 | CASSDGLIVNTEAFF | TGTGCCAGCAGTGATGGCCTGATCGTGAACACTGAAGCTTTCTTT
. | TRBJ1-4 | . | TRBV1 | CTSSQEDRGRVDLGDSNEKLFF | TGCACCAGCAGCCAAGAAGACAGGGGGCGAGTAGACCTCGGTGACAGTAATGAAAAACTGTTTTTT
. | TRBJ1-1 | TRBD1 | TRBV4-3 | CASSQGPGQGHTLF | TGCGCCAGCAGCCAAGGACCGGGACAGGGCCACACCCTATTT
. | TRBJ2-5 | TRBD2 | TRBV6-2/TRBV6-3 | CASSYSPGTSKQTQYF | TGTGCCAGCAGTTATTCACCCGGGACTAGCAAACAGACCCAGTACTTC